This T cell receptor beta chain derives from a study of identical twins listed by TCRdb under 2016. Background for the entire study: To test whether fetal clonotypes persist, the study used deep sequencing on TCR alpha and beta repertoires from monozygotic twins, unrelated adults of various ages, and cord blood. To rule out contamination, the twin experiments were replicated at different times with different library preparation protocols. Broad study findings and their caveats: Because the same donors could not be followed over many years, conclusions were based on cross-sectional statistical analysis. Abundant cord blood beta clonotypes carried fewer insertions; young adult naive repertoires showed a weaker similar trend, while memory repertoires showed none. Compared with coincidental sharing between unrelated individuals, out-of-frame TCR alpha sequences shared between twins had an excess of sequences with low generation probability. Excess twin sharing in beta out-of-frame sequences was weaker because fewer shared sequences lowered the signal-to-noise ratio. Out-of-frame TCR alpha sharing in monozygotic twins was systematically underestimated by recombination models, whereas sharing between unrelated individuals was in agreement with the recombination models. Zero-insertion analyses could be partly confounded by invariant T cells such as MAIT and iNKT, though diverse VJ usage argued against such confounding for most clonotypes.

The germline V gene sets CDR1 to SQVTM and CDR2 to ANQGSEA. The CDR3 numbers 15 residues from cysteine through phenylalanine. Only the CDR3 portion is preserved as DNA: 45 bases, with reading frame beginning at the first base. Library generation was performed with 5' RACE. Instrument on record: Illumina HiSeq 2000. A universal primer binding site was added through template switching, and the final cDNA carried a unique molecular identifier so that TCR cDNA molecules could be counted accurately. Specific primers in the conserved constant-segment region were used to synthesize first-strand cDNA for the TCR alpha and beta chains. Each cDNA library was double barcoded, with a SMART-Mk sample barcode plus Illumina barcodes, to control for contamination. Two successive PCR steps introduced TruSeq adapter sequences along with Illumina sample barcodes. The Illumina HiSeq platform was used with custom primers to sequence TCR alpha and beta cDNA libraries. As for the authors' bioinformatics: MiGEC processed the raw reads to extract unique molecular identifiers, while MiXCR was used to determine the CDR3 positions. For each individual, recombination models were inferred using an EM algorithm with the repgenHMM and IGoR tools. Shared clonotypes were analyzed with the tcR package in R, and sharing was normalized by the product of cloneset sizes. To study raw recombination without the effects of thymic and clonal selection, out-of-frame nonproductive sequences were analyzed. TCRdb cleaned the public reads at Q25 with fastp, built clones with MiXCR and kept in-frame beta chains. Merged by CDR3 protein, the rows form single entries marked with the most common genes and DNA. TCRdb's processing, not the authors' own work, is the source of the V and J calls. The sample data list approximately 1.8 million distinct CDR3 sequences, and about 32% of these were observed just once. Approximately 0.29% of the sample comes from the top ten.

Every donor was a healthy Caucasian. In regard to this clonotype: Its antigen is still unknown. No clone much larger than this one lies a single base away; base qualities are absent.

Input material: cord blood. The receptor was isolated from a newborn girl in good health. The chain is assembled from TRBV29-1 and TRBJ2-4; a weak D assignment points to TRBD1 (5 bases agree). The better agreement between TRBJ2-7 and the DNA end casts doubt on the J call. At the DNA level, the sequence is TGCAGCGCAACAGGCCCCGAGACAGACAACTACGAGCAGTACTTC. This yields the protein CSATGPETDNYEQYF.